Listed here is a single TCR beta chain. The germline CDR1 and CDR2 sequences are SQVTM and ANQGSEA. The CDR3 loop spans 14 amino acids. Trimming at V came to 2 bases and at J to 4 bases, leaving 6 bases not matched to a gene. The authors carried out high-throughput sequencing of TCR beta. They applied it to CD8+ and CD4+ T cells obtained from blood. TEMRA cells underwent FACS enrichment and CD8+ and CD4+ T cells underwent negative isolation. The sample belongs to a study of CD8 T cells in Susac syndrome. Reverse transcription used about 0.45 to 1 ug RNA and random hexamers. The CDR3 of TCR beta was amplified by immunoSEQ multiplex PCR across 54 Vbeta and 13 Jbeta. TCRdb passed the immunoSEQ multiplex PCR reads through MiXCR, listing each CDR3 protein once. This table holds about 150,000 distinct CDR3 sequences, under 95% found once.

This receptor was obtained from a human donor with multiple sclerosis. Input material: CD4+ T cells from PBMCs. The V call is TRBV29-1, the J call TRBJ1-1; 8 bases match TRBD1. CDR3 in DNA: TGCAGCGTTGAATCACAGGGGGTGGGCACTGAAGCTTTCTTT. Its protein is CSVESQGVGTEAFF.